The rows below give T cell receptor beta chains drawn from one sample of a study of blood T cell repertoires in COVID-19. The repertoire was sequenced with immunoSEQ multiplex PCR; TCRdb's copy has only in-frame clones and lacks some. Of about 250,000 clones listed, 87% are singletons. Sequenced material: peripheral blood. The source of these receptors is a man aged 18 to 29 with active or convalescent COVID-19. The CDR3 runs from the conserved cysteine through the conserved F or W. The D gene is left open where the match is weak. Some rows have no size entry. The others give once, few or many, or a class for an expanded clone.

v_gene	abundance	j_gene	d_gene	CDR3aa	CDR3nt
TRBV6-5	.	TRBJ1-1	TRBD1	CASRTGQGNTEAFF	TGTGCCAGCAGGACGGGACAGGGGAACACTGAAGCTTTCTTT
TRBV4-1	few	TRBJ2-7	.	CASSRGLGIYEQYF	TGCGCCAGCAGCCGGGGCTTGGGGATCTACGAGCAGTACTTC
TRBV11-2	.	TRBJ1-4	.	CASSLDPGRRANEKLFF	TGTGCCAGCAGCTTAGATCCGGGAAGGAGGGCTAATGAAAAACTGTTTTTT
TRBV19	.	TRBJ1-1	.	CASSIVRLEGNTEAFF	TGTGCCAGTAGTATTGTCCGATTGGAGGGGAACACTGAAGCTTTCTTT
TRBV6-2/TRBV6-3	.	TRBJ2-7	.	CASSYKAGSYYEQYF	TGTGCCAGCAGTTATAAGGCAGGCTCGTACTACGAGCAGTACTTC
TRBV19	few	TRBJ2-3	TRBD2	CASSMWFGTSGSSMDTDTQYF	TGTGCCAGTAGTATGTGGTTCGGGACTAGCGGGAGCAGTATGGACACAGATACGCAGTATTTT
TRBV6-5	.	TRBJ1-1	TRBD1	CASRYGQVNTEAFF	TGTGCCAGCAGATATGGACAGGTGAACACTGAAGCTTTCTTT
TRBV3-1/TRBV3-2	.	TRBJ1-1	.	CASSPRTDHTEAFF	TGTGCCAGCAGCCCCCGGACAGACCACACTGAAGCTTTCTTT
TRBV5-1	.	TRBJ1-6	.	CASSPAVGATGVSSPLHF	TGCGCCAGCAGCCCGGCAGTGGGGGCAACGGGTGTAAGTTCACCCCTCCACTTT
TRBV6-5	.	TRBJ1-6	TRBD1	CASSYGTDHNSPLHF	TGTGCCAGCAGTTACGGGACAGACCATAATTCACCCCTCCACTTT
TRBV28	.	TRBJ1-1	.	CASLRRTEAFF	TGTGCCAGCCTCCGGAGGACTGAAGCTTTCTTT
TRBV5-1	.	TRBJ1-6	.	CASTLRAGLGDSPLHF	TGCGCCAGCACCCTCCGGGCCGGACTGGGCGATTCACCCCTCCACTTT